This T cell receptor (beta chain) was captured in a study of cytomegalovirus exposure and HLA in healthy donors. The protocol was immunoSEQ multiplex PCR, while the TCRdb copy is restricted to in-frame clones and leaves out a portion. In the table there are hundreds of thousands of clones, 70% to 90% of which are singletons. Study outcomes and limitations: Listed as cytomegalovirus-associated were 170 or so TCR beta chains.

The CDR3 sequence is 15 residues long. V was clipped by 2 bases and J by 1 base, with 11 bases between them. The germline V gene has CDR1 MNHEY and CDR2 SVGAGI. A word on this clone: Antigen unknown.

The rearrangement joins TRBV6-5 to TRBJ1-1; maybe TRBD1 (6 bases). The sequenced sample consisted of PBMCs. The receptor was isolated from a woman aged 18-29 years in good health and CMV-seronegative. The CDR3, as DNA: TGTGCCAGCAGTTACACGCAGGGGAGGAACACTGAAGCTTTCTTT. This sequence encodes CASSYTQGRNTEAFF.